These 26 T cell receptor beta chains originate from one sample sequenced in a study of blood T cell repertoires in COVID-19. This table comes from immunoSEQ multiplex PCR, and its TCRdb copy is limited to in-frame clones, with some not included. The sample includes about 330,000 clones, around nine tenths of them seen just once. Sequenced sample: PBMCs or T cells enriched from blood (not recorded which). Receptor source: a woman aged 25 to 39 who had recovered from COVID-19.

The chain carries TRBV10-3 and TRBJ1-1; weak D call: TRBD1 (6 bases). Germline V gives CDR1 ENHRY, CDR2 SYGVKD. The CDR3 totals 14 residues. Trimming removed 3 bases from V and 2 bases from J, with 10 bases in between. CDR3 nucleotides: TGTGCCATCAGTGAAAAACAGGGAAACACTGAAGCTTTCTTT. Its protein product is CAISEKQGNTEAFF.

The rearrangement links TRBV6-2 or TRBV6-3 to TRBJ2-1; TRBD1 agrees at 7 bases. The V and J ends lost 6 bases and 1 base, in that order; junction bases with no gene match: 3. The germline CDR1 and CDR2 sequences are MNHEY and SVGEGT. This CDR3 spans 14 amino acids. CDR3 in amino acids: CASSQGVSYNEQFF. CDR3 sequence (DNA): TGTGCCAGCAGCCAGGGGGTATCCTACAATGAGCAGTTCTTC.

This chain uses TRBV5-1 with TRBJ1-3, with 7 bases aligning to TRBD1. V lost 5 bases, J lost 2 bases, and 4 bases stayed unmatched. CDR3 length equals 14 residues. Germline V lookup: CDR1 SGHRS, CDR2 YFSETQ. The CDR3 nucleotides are TGCGCCAGCAGATCACAGGGGACTGGAAACACCATATATTTT. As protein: CASRSQGTGNTIYF.

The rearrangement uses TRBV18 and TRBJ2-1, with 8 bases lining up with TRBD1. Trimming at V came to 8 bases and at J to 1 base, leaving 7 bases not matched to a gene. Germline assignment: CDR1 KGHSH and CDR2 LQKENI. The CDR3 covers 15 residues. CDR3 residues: CASAVGQASYNEQFF. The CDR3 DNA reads TGTGCCAGCGCCGTGGGACAGGCTTCCTACAATGAGCAGTTCTTC.

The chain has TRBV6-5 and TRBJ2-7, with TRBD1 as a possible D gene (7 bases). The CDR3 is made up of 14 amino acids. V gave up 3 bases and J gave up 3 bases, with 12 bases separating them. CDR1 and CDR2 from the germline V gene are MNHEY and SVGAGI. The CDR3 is CASSYYQGGYEQYF. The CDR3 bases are TGTGCCAGCAGTTATTATCAGGGGGGCTACGAGCAGTACTTC.

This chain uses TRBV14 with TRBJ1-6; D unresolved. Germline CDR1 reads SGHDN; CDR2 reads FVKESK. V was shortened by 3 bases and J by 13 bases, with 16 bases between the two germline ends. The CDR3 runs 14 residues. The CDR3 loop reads CASSQLEGGSPLHF. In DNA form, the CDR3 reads TGTGCCAGCAGCCAGTTAGAGGGAGGCTCCCCCCTCCACTTT.

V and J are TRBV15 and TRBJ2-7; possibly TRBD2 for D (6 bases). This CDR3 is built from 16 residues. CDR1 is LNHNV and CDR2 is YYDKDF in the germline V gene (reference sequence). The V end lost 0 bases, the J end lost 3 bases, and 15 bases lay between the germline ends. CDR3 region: CATSRDLGAGFYEQYF. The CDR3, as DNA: TGTGCCACCAGCAGAGATCTCGGAGCGGGTTTCTACGAGCAGTACTTC.

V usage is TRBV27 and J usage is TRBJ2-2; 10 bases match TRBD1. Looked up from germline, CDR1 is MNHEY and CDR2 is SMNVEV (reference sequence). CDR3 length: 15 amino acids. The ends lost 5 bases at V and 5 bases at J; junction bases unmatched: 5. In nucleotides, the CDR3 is TGTGCCAGCAGTACCGGACAGGGGGGGACCGGGGAGCTGTTTTTT. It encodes CASSTGQGGTGELFF.

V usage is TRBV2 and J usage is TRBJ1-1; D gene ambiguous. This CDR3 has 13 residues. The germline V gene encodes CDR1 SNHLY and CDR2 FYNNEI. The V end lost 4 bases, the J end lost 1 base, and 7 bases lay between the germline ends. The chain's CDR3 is CASSVTSNTEAFF. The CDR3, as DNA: TGTGCCAGCAGTGTTACTTCGAACACTGAAGCTTTCTTT.

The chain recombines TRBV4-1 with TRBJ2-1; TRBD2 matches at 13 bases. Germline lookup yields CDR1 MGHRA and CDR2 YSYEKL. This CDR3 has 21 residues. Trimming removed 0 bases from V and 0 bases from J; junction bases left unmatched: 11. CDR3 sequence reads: CASSQDRGTSGMLSSYNEQFF. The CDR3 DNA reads TGCGCCAGCAGCCAAGATAGGGGGACTAGCGGGATGCTTAGCTCCTACAATGAGCAGTTCTTC.

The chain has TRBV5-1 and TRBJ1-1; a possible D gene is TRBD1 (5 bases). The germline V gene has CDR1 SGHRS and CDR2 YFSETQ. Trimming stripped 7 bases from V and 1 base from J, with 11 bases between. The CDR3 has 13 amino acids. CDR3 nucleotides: TGCGCCAGCCGTTCAGGACAGAACACTGAAGCTTTCTTT. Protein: CASRSGQNTEAFF.

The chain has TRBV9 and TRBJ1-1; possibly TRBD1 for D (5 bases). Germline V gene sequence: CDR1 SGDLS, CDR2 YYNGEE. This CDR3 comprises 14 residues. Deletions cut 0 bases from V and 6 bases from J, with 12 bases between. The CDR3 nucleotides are TGTGCCAGCAGCGTAGGTGGAGGGGTGGCTGAAGCTTTCTTT. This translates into CASSVGGGVAEAFF.

The CDR3 region is CASSQDRVERGYTF. Here the CDR3 DNA reads TGTGCCAGCAGCCAGGACAGGGTTGAGAGGGGCTACACCTTC. The chain couples TRBV7-2 to TRBJ1-2; 8 bases fit TRBD1. This CDR3 region has 14 residues. J lost 8 bases, V lost 5 bases, and 10 bases had no gene match. CDR1 SGHTA and CDR2 FQGNSA come from the germline V gene.

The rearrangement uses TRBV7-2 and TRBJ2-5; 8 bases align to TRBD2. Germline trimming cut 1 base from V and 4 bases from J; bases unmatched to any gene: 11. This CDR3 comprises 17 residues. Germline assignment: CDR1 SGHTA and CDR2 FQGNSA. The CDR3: CASSLVYPGGGRETQYF. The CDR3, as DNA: TGTGCCAGCAGCTTAGTTTACCCGGGGGGGGGACGAGAGACCCAGTACTTC. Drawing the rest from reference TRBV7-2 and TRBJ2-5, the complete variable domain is GAGVSQSPSNKVTEKGKDVELRCDPISGHTALYWYRQSLGQGLEFLIYFQGNSAPDKSGLPSDRFSAERTGGSVSTLTIQRTQQEDSAVYLCASSLVYPGGGRETQYFGPGTRLLVL.

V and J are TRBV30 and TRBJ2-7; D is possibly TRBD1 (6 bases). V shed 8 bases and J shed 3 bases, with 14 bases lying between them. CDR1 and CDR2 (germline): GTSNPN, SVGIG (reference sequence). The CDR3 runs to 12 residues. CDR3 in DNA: TGTGCCGGGACAACATACAGCTACGAGCAGTACTTC. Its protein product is CAGTTYSYEQYF.

The CDR3 nucleotides are TGCAGGACAGGGCTGAACACTGAAGCTTTCTTT. Translating gives CRTGLNTEAFF. The rearrangement links TRBV20-1 to TRBJ1-1; TRBD1 aligns across 7 bases. The CDR3 covers 11 residues. Germline V gene lookup returns CDR1 DFQATT and CDR2 SNEGSKA (reference sequence).

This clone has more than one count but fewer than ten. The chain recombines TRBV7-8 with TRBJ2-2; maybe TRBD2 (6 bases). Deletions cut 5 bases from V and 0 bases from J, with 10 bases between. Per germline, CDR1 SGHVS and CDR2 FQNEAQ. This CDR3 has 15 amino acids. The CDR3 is CASSLSGANTGELFF. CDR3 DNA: TGTGCCAGCAGCCTTAGCGGAGCGAACACCGGGGAGCTGTTTTTT.

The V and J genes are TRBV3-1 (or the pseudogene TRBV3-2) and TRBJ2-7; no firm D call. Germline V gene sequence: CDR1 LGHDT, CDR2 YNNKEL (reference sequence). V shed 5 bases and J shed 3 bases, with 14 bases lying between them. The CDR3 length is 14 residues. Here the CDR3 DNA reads TGTGCCAGCAGCACCCAGAAGGAGAGCTACGAGCAGTACTTC. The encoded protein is CASSTQKESYEQYF.

As DNA, the CDR3 is TGTGCCAGCAGCCCAATGGGGCGAAGGGTGGCTTTCTTT. It translates to CASSPMGRRVAFF. V and J are TRBV5-4 and TRBJ1-1, with D possibly being TRBD1 (5 bases). Germline lookup yields CDR1 SGHNT and CDR2 YYREEE (reference sequence). V gave up 4 bases and J gave up 11 bases, with 18 bases separating them. This CDR3 has 13 residues.

CDR3 in DNA: TGTGCCAGCAGCCAGACTAGTTCCGGGGAGCTGTTTTTT. Its protein is CASSQTSSGELFF. The chain recombines TRBV6-4 with TRBJ2-2, with D possibly TRBD2 on 6 matching bases. V lost 6 bases to trimming and J lost 6 bases, with 11 bases between them. This CDR3 has 13 residues. Germline CDR1 is MRHNA and CDR2 is SNTAGT.

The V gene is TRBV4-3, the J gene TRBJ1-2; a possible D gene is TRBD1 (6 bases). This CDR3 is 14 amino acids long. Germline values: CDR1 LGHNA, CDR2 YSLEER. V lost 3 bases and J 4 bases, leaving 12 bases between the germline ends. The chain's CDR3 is CASSHLQGPYGYTF. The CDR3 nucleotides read TGCGCCAGCAGCCACCTACAGGGCCCCTATGGCTACACCTTC.

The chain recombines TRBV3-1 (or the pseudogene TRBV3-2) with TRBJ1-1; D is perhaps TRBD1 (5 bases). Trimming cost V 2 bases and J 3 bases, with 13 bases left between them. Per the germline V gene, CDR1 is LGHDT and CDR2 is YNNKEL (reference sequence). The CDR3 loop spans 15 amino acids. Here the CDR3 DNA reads TGTGCCAGCAGCCAACGGGCCCTAGGGGACACTGAAGCTTTCTTT. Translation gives CASSQRALGDTEAFF.

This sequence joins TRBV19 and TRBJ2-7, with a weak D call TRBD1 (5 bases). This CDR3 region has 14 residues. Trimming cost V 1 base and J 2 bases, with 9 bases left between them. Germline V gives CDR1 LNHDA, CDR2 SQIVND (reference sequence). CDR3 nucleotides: TGTGCCAGTAGTATAGCAACAGGTCCCTACGAGCAGTACTTC. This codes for CASSIATGPYEQYF.

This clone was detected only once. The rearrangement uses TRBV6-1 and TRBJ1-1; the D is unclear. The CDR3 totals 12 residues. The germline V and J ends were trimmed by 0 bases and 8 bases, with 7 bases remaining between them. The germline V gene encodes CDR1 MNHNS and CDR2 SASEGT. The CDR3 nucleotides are TGTGCCAGCAGTGAAGCGCTAAGAGAAGCTTTCTTT. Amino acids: CASSEALREAFF.

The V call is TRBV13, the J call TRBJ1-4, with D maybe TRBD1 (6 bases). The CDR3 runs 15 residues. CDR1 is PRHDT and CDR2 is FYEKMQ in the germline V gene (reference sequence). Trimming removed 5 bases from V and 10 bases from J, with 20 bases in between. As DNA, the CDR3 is TGTGCCAGCAGCATAAAAGCCGGGGACACCCGAAAACTGTTTTTT. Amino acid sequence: CASSIKAGDTRKLFF.

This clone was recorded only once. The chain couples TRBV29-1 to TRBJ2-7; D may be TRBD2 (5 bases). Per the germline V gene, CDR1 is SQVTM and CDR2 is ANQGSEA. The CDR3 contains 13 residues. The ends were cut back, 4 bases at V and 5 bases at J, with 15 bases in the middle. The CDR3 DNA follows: TGCAGCGTTGGCGCGGGTACAAGCGACGAGCAGTACTTC. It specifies CSVGAGTSDEQYF.